The 11 T cell receptor beta chains below come from one sample, sequenced in a study of blood T cells in healthy people across ages (dated by TCRdb to 2013 to 2016). The library was produced with 5' RACE. Sequencing instrument: Illumina HiSeq 2500. A second PCR of about 7 to 12 cycles was run with a J-beta primer mix and a sample-barcoded 5' primer. TCRdb itself trimmed the public reads at Q25 with fastp, ran MiXCR and retained productive beta chains. CDR3 protein sequences are deduplicated, and each keeps its most common genes and DNA. A total of about 1,400,000 distinct CDR3 sequences appear in this sample, 42% of them only once. Around 8% of the sample is in the top ten clones. Specimen: blood. The source of these receptors is a woman younger than 35 in good health.

The chain is built from TRBV5-6 and TRBJ2-1, with D possibly matching TRBD1 (6 bases). The germline V gene encodes CDR1 SGHDT and CDR2 YYEEEE. The CDR3 has 13 residues. V was pared by 0 bases and J by 13 bases, with 14 bases between. CDR3 loop: CASSLGRGETQFF. CDR3 bases: TGTGCCAGCAGCTTGGGCAGGGGTGAGACCCAGTTCTTC.

This clonotype was counted only a few times. The V call is TRBV4-1, the J call TRBJ2-1; tentative D call: TRBD2 (5 bases). The germline V gene has CDR1 MGHRA and CDR2 YSYEKL. The length of the CDR3 is 16 residues. V was cut by 1 base and J by 0 bases, with 10 bases left in between. CDR3 sequence (DNA): TGCGCCAGCAGCCAAGCCCCGGGGAGCTCCTACAATGAGCAGTTCTTC. As protein: CASSQAPGSSYNEQFF.

The chain recombines TRBV20-1 with TRBJ2-7; TRBD2 matches at 10 bases. V was clipped by 3 bases and J by 3 bases; unmatched bases: 8. Germline CDR1 and CDR2: DFQATT and SNEGSKA (reference sequence). CDR3 length equals 15 residues. This CDR3 is CSAREILAGVYEQYF. The DNA for the CDR3 is TGCAGTGCTAGGGAAATCCTAGCGGGAGTCTACGAGCAGTACTTC.

This clonotype was observed a single time. The rearrangement joins TRBV15 to TRBJ1-1; D might be TRBD1 (5 bases). CDR1 is LNHNV and CDR2 is YYDKDF in the germline V gene (reference sequence). The CDR3 sequence is 15 residues long. V gave up 2 bases and J gave up 0 bases, with 10 bases separating them. The DNA for the CDR3 is TGTGCCACCAGCAGATCCCCGACAGTGAACACTGAAGCTTTCTTT. Translated, it gives CATSRSPTVNTEAFF.

This rearrangement joins TRBV7-2 to TRBJ2-7, with D unresolved. The CDR3 has 14 residues. Germline CDR1 is SGHTA and CDR2 is FQGNSA. V was shortened by 3 bases and J by 2 bases, with 11 bases between the two germline ends. For the CDR3, the DNA is TGTGCCAGCAGCTTCGCCGGGTCGACCTACGAGCAGTACTTC. It codes for CASSFAGSTYEQYF.

This clonotype was seen just once. The rearrangement uses TRBV20-1 and TRBJ1-2, with D possibly matching TRBD1 (5 bases). CDR1 is DFQATT, CDR2 SNEGSKA, per germline (reference sequence). This CDR3 is 12 amino acids long. The DNA of the CDR3 is TGCACAACGAAGACAGATAACTATGGCTACACCTTC. Amino acid sequence: CTTKTDNYGYTF.

About this clonotype itself: The junction differs from germline at one of its ends, possibly a read error. The chain combines TRBV29-1 with TRBJ1-2, with D perhaps matching TRBD1 (5 bases). The germline V gene has CDR1 SQVTM and CDR2 ANQGSEA. There are 16 residues in the CDR3. In nucleotides, the CDR3 is TGCAGCGTTCGACGGGACGCAACAACGCGGGGCGATGGCTGCACCTTC. Translated, it gives CSVRRDATTRGDGCTF.

This clonotype was detected a few times. This chain connects TRBV20-1 to TRBJ1-2; D call uncertain. The CDR3 consists of 14 residues. V gave up 7 bases and J gave up 6 bases, with 21 bases separating them. Germline CDR1 DFQATT, CDR2 SNEGSKA (reference sequence). CDR3 sequence reads: CSGEALSGLNGYTF. For the CDR3, the DNA is TGCAGTGGGGAGGCTCTATCGGGATTAAATGGCTACACCTTC.

This clonotype showed up just a few times. V gene TRBV12-3 or TRBV12-4 combines with J gene TRBJ2-1, with D possibly being TRBD2 (5 bases). The V gene lost 5 bases and the J gene lost 6 bases, with 20 bases spanning the gap. CDR3 length: 16 residues. For the CDR3, the DNA is TGTGCCAGCAGTCCCCGGACTGGCGGGCGTCTCAATGAGCAGTTCTTC. Translation gives CASSPRTGGRLNEQFF.

V and J are TRBV15 and TRBJ1-6; D remains unclear. Trimming removed 0 bases at V and 7 bases at J, with 10 bases between. The V gene's germline CDR1 is LNHNV and CDR2 YYDKDF (reference sequence). CDR3 length: 15 amino acids. The CDR3 loop reads CATSRDRGSNSPLHF. The CDR3 DNA reads as TGTGCCACCAGCAGAGATCGGGGATCGAATTCACCCCTCCACTTT. The full variable domain, in which reference TRBV15 and TRBJ1-6 provide the parts outside the CDR3, is DAMVIQNPRYQVTQFGKPVTLSCSQTLNHNVMYWYQQKSSQAPKLLFHYYDKDFNNEADTPDNFQSRRPNTSFCFLDIRSPGLGDTAMYLCATSRDRGSNSPLHFGNGTRLTVT.

This clonotype was counted a single time. A single base separates this from a much larger clone, so it may be a read error. This sequence joins TRBV4-1 and TRBJ2-3; TRBD1 agrees at 8 bases. Per germline, CDR1 MGHRA and CDR2 YSYEKL. The CDR3 runs to 18 residues. CDR3 DNA sequence: TGCGACAGCAGCCAAGACCCAACTGACAGGGGAATCACAGATACGCAGTATTTT. The encoded protein is CDSSQDPTDRGITDTQYF.